This TCR beta chain was identified in a study of immune characterization of retroperitoneal liposarcoma. TCRdb itself ran the PCR reads through MiXCR, one entry per CDR3 protein. The data contain roughly 6,800 distinct CDR3 sequences, roughly 29% of them singletons. This clonotype was detected ten times or more. CDR3 length: 17 residues. With 5 bases removed from V and 1 base from J, the gap between germline ends came to 15 bases. Germline CDR1 SGHVS, CDR2 FNYEAQ. The genes are TRBV7-6 and TRBJ2-6, with TRBD1 as a possible D gene (5 bases). The source of this sequence is a male donor with retroperitoneal liposarcoma. Sequencing input: blood. For the CDR3, the DNA is TGTGCCAGCAGCCTCAGGGTAGGCTTATCTGGGGCCAACGTCCTGACTTTC. It codes for CASSLRVGLSGANVLTF.